Here is one T cell receptor beta chain with its context. The antigen this receptor binds is unknown. Base qualities were left out, and no much larger clone turns up one base away. The germline V gene specifies MDHEN as CDR1 and SYDVKM as CDR2. Deletion took 4 bases off V and 5 bases off J, with a span of 15 bases between the germline ends. Measured from the cysteine to the phenylalanine, the CDR3 is 15 residues long. Only CDR3 DNA is held: 45 bases, read in frame from base 1. The CDR3 regions of human TCRbeta chains were analyzed by immunosequencing. As for the original processing: TCRs in the repertoires were matched against a reference library of SARS-CoV-2-specific TCRs that had been generated with the MIRA antigen-specificity platform. Breadth was defined as the fraction of unique TCRs that were SARS-CoV-2-associated, and depth was defined as the fraction of total T cells that were SARS-CoV-2-associated. Using the MIRA data, every spike-specific TCR was mapped to the spike region that the TCR reacted to and assigned to either a CD4 or a CD8 class. Log10-transformed breadth and depth values were compared by one-way ANOVA with Sidak's multiple comparisons tests. This is the immuneACCESS table as TCRdb keeps it, with only in-frame sequences that have V and J called. A part of the clones is gone; compared with another copy, unresolved V genes explain less than half, and the rest is unexplained. The DNA was the basis for D and trimming; V, J and clone size are from that table. The sample contains roughly 130,000 clones, 80% to 90% of them found a single time. The ten largest clones take up around 20% of the sample.

The data stem from a study of T cell responses to AZD1222 COVID-19 vaccine (dated by TCRdb to the early 2020s). About the full investigation: A total of about 240 trial participants underwent TCR sequencing, of whom around 200 received two doses of AZD1222 and some 26 received two doses of the MenACWY control vaccine. Enrollment into the trials was organized by age into subgroups of 18-55, 56-69 and 70-plus years, and those subgroups contained roughly 150, 30 and 60 TCR-sequenced participants, respectively. Overall results and qualifications from the work: Spike-specific TCR breadth and depth rose significantly after two AZD1222 doses compared with day 0 and with MenACWY recipients. CD4 TCRs associated with the vaccine covered the entire spike protein, and the dominant responses were in regions 160-218 and 743-854. Reportedly, close to half of the unique spike-specific TCRs recognized epitopes lying outside the regions that are mutated in the B.1.351 and B.1.1.7 variants. In the small 56-69-year group, the increase in depth fell short of significance, most likely because of low power. Participants were mostly white British and included more females than males, and it was suggested by the authors that clonal diversity may have been underestimated. Conclusions about previously exposed vaccinees are limited, since just a handful of AZD1222 recipients were seropositive for SARS-CoV-2 at baseline. Because no day 14 peak-response samples were available, repertoires were characterized only after the peak T cell response.

The time point label, as the study defines it: baseline before first vaccination. The label giving this sample's treatment or condition can be read as: meningococcal conjugate vaccine given as trial control. Samples from vaccinated people were obtained from the UK trials COV001 and COV002, which included a single-blind randomized controlled phase 2/3 trial of AZD1222 (ChAdOx1 nCoV-19) in healthy adults. For TCRbeta chain sequencing, PBMC samples from trial participants were taken at day 0 and at day 28 after the second dose. The chain employs TRBV28 and TRBJ1-3; the D gene is perhaps TRBD1, from 5 matching bases. The starting material was peripheral blood, obtained on day 0 of MenACWY control vaccination. The TCR was taken from an adult in good health. CDR3 sequence: CASSSPGPPRNTIYF. The DNA reads TGTGCCAGCAGTTCCCCGGGGCCGCCCAGAAACACCATATATTTT.